This T cell receptor beta chain is drawn from a study of T-cell reconstitution after alpha-beta-depleted transplantation in children. CDR1 MGHDK and CDR2 SYGVNS come from the germline V gene. CDR3 size: 13 residues. V gave up 3 bases and J gave up 4 bases, with 10 bases separating them. Molecular barcoding with unique molecular identifiers was used for the TCRbeta library. A single record per CDR3 protein comes from TCRdb applying MiXCR to the PCR reads. In the table there are roughly 500,000 distinct CDR3 sequences, under 15% of which are singletons. This clonotype has ten or more counts. The rearrangement uses TRBV25-1 and TRBJ2-7; D unclear. The source material was PBMCs from the stem cell graft donor, sampled from the stem cell graft. The TCR sequence derives from a human donor who donated a stem cell graft to a child with combined immunodeficiency. The CDR3 reads CASSDFFDYEQYF. The CDR3 coding sequence is TGTGCCAGCAGTGATTTTTTTGATTACGAGCAGTACTTC.